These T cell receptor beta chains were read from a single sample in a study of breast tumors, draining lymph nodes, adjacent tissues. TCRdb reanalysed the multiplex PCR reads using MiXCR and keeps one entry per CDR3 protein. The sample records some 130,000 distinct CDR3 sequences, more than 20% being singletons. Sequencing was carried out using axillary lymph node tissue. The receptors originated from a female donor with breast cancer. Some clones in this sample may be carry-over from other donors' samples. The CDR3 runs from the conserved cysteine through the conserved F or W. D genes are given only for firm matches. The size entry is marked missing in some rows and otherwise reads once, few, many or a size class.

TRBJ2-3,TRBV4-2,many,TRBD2,TGTGCCAGCAGCCAAGATGACGGTAGCGGGCAAACGCAGTATTTT,CASSQDDGSGQTQYF
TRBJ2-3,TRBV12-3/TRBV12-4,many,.,TGTGCCAGCAGTGGCCGGCTAGCGAGAGCCACAGATACGCAGTATTTT,CASSGRLARATDTQYF
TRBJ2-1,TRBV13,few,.,TGTGCCAGCCGAACCCTTGGGGGCCGGGATGAGCAGTTCTTC,CASRTLGGRDEQFF
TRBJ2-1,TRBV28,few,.,TGTGCCAGCAGTGCGATGGGTGAGCAGTTCTTC,CASSAMGEQFF
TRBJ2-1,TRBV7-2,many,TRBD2,TGTGCCAGCAGCCGAGAGGGGACCAGCGGGGGAAATGAGCAGTTCTTC,CASSREGTSGGNEQFF
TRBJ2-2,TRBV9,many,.,TGTGCCAGCAGCGCCGCCGACTACGGGGAGCTGTTTTTT,CASSAADYGELFF
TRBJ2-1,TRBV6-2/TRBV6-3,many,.,TGTGCCAGCAGTCCCCGTGTCGGAAGCTCCTACAATGAGCAGTTCTTC,CASSPRVGSSYNEQFF
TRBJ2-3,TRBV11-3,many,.,TGTGCCAGCAGCTTATCCCCCACCCCCACAGATACGCAGTATTTT,CASSLSPTPTDTQYF
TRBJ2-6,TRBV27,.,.,TGTGCCAGCAGTTTTGGGGAACGGGCGGAGGGGGGCTCTGGGGCCAACGTCCTGACTTTC,CASSFGERAEGGSGANVLTF
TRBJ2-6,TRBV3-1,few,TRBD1,TGTGCCAGCAGCCAACGGACAGGGGCTAACTCTGGGGCCAACGTCCTGACTTTC,CASSQRTGANSGANVLTF
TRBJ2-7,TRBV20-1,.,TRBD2,TGCAGTGCCAGCAGCCTAGGGGGAGCGGGAGTCCATTTCGAGCAGTACTTC,CSASSLGGAGVHFEQYF
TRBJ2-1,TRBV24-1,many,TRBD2,TGTGCCACCAGTGATTCCTCTAGCGGCCGCCGGGATGAGCAGTTCTTC,CATSDSSSGRRDEQFF
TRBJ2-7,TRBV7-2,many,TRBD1,TGTGCCAGCAGCCCAGAGGGACAGGGGGCGTCGGTGCAGTACTTC,CASSPEGQGASVQYF
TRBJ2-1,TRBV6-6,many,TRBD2,TGTGCCAGCAGACCCCGGCTAGCGGGAGTAAAGATCAATGAGCAGTTCTTC,CASRPRLAGVKINEQFF
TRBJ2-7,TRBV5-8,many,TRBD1,TGTGCCAGCAGCTTCGCCTGGGACAGCTCCTACGAGCAGTACTTC,CASSFAWDSSYEQYF
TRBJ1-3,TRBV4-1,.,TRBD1,TGCGCCAGCAGCCAAGGGTTTCAGCGACAGGGGTACTCTGGAAACACCATATATTTT,CASSQGFQRQGYSGNTIYF
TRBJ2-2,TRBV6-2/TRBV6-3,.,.,TGTGCCAGCAGTTGGCAGGGTTCGGGCACCGGGGAGCTGTTTTTT,CASSWQGSGTGELFF
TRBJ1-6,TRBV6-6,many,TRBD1,TGTGCCAGCAGATCCCGGGACAGAGCCTCCTATAATTCACCCCTCCACTTT,CASRSRDRASYNSPLHF
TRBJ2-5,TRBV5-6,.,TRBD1,TGTGCCAGCAGCGACAGGGGGAGGGGGCTCCAAGAGACCCAGTACTTC,CASSDRGRGLQETQYF
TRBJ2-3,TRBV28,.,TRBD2,TGTGCCAGCAGCCAGAGCGGGAGTCGTACAGATACGCAGTATTTT,CASSQSGSRTDTQYF
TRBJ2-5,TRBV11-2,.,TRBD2,TGTGCCAGCACCTCCGGACTAGCGGAACAAGAGACCCAGTACTTC,CASTSGLAEQETQYF
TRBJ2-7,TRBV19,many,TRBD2,TGTGCCAGTAGTAGTCTGACTAGCGGACCCTACGAGCAGTACTTC,CASSSLTSGPYEQYF
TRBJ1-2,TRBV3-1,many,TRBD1,TGTGCCAGCAGCCCTACCTCCGGACAGGGAGGAAGCTACACCTTC,CASSPTSGQGGSYTF
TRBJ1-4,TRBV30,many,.,TGTGCCTGGAGGCAAGACTTGGCTAATGAAAAACTGTTTTTT,CAWRQDLANEKLFF
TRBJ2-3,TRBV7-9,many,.,TGTGCCAGCAGCCCGGGGGTAGGGGGCACAGATACGCAGTATTTT,CASSPGVGGTDTQYF
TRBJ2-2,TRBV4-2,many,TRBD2,TGTGCCAGCAGCCAAAGGGCGGGAGAGGACACCGGGGAGCTGTTTTTT,CASSQRAGEDTGELFF
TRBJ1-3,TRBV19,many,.,TGTGCCAGTATACCTCCGGCTGGAAACACCATATATTTT,CASIPPAGNTIYF
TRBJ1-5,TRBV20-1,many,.,TGCAGTGCTAGAGATCCGGGCCGCAATCAGCCCCAGCATTTT,CSARDPGRNQPQHF
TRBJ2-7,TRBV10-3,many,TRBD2,TGTGCCATTTCACTAGCGGGAGTTTCCTACGAGCAGTACTTC,CAISLAGVSYEQYF
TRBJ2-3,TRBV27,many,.,TGTGCCAGCAGTTTGAAAAGCACAGATACGCAGTATTTT,CASSLKSTDTQYF
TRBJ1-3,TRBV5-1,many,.,TGCGCCAGCAGCACACAGGGAAACGGTCCTGGAAACACCATATATTTT,CASSTQGNGPGNTIYF
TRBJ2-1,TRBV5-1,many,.,TGCGCCAGCAGCCGTGACAGTTTAAATGAGCAGTTCTTC,CASSRDSLNEQFF
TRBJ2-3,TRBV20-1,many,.,TGCAGTGCTACCCTGACAGGAATCACAGATACGCAGTATTTT,CSATLTGITDTQYF
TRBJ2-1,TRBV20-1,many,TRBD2,TGCAGTGCTAGGGGGACTAGCGGGAGGTACAATGAGCAGTTCTTC,CSARGTSGRYNEQFF
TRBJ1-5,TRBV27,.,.,TGTGCCAGCAGTTTAGCTTGGGGGCGCCGAATTGTTCGCAATCAGCCCCAGCATTTT,CASSLAWGRRIVRNQPQHF
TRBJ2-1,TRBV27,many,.,TGTGCCAGCAGTTCCCGAGGGGGAGGCAATGAGCAGTTCTTC,CASSSRGGGNEQFF
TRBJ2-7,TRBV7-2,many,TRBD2,TGTGCCAGCAGCTGGACTAGCGGGAGGAACGAGCAGTACTTC,CASSWTSGRNEQYF
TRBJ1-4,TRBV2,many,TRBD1,TGTGCCAGCAGCTGGGACAGGGTTGGGAAACTGTTTTTT,CASSWDRVGKLFF
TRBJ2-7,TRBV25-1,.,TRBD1,TGTGCCAGCAGTCGGACAGGGAACGAGCAGTACTTC,CASSRTGNEQYF
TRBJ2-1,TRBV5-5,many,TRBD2,TGTGCCAGCAGCTTGGAGGGGACTAGCCGGCATGAGCAGTTCTTC,CASSLEGTSRHEQFF
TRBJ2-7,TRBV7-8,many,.,TGTGCCAGCAGCTTAGTGGCCGGTCTTGGGGTCCACGAGCAGTACTTC,CASSLVAGLGVHEQYF
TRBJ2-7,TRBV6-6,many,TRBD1,TGTGCCAGCAGTTACTCGATCTCCGGGACAGGGGTGTCCTACGAGCAGTACTTC,CASSYSISGTGVSYEQYF
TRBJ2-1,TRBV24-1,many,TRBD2,TGTGCCACCAGTGACTCCGGGACTAGCCATGAGCAGTTCTTC,CATSDSGTSHEQFF
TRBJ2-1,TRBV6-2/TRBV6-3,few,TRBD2,TGTGCCAGCAGTTCGTACCGACTAGCGGGCTACAATGAGCAGTTCTTC,CASSSYRLAGYNEQFF
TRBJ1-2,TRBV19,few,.,TGTGCCAGTAGTATAGATAGGGCAGAATCTAACTATGGCTACACCTTC,CASSIDRAESNYGYTF
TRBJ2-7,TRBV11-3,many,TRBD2,TGTGCCAGCAGCTTAGAGGGACTAGCGAGCTACGAGCAGTACTTC,CASSLEGLASYEQYF
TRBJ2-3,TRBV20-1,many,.,TGCAGTGCTAGAGATGGCGAGAGGGCCACAGATACGCAGTATTTT,CSARDGERATDTQYF